One sample yielded the 31 T cell receptor beta chains listed below, sequenced in a study of human T cells and chemical hapten exposure. Time point given: patch test 1, 2 weeks after DPC sensitization. Treatment described: therapeutic diphenylcyclopropenone sensitization with weekly scalp DPC. MiXCR, run by TCRdb on the RACE reads, gives a single entry per CDR3 protein. Here the sample spans 95,000 to 130,000 distinct CDR3 sequences, about 12% being singletons. The specimen comprised whole blood, sampled in connection with sensitization to the hapten diphenylcyclopropenone (DPC). Source of these receptors: a woman aged 50 to 60 with alopecia areata. Some clones in this sample may be carry-over from other donors' samples.

A word on this clonotype: The DNA is left out, because the CDR3 cannot be placed on it with certainty; the CDR3 is given as TCRdb lists it. The rearrangement uses TRBV7-5 and TRBJ1-2; the DNA was not compared with TRBD1, the D call given in the table. TRBV7-5 is recorded as a pseudogene. The CDR3 is made up of 15 amino acids, end residues included. CDR3 amino acids: CISVSEGDGMYGYTF.

This clonotype occurred a few times. The rearrangement joins TRBV5-4 to TRBJ1-2, with D perhaps matching TRBD1 (6 bases). The CDR3 runs 15 residues. Germline V gives CDR1 SGHNT, CDR2 YYREEE (reference sequence). V gave up 4 bases and J gave up 4 bases, with 17 bases separating them. CDR3 residues: CASSPKLDSFYGYTF. In DNA form, the CDR3 reads TGTGCCAGCAGCCCGAAACTGGACAGTTTCTATGGCTACACCTTC.

The chain has TRBV10-2 and TRBJ1-1; no firm D call. V was clipped by 6 bases and J by 0 bases, with 11 bases between them. This CDR3 spans 14 amino acids. Germline lookup yields CDR1 WSHSY and CDR2 SAAADI. The CDR3 bases are TGCGCCAGCAGCGTAGAAGGACTGAACACTGAAGCTTTCTTT. Protein: CASSVEGLNTEAFF.

This clonotype has more than one count but fewer than ten. The CDR3 bases are TGCAGCTATTCGGGACACAAGTCCTACGAGCAGTACTTC. This codes for CSYSGHKSYEQYF. The rearrangement links TRBV29-1 to TRBJ2-7, with D possibly TRBD1 on 6 matching bases. There are 13 residues in the CDR3. Germline V gives CDR1 SQVTM, CDR2 ANQGSEA. With 8 bases removed from V and 1 base from J, the gap between germline ends came to 15 bases.

The V and J genes are TRBV5-1 and TRBJ2-7, with 7 bases aligning to TRBD1. The CDR3 runs to 15 residues. The ends lost 2 bases at V and 3 bases at J; junction bases unmatched: 8. Germline V gene sequence: CDR1 SGHRS, CDR2 YFSETQ. The CDR3 loop reads CASSFGDSAIYEQYF. The CDR3 coding sequence is TGCGCCAGCAGCTTCGGGGACAGTGCCATCTACGAGCAGTACTTC. Using reference TRBV5-1 and TRBJ2-7 for the parts outside the CDR3, the full variable domain is KAGVTQTPRYLIKTRGQQVTLSCSPISGHRSVSWYQQTPGQGLQFLFEYFSETQRNKGNFPGRFSGRQFSNSRSEMNVSTLELGDSALYLCASSFGDSAIYEQYFGPGTRLTVT.

There are many counts of this clonotype. This rearrangement joins TRBV29-1 to TRBJ2-7, with TRBD2 matching 15 bases. The V segment lost 3 bases and the J segment 3 bases; nucleotides outside the gene matches: 3. Per the germline V gene, CDR1 is SQVTM and CDR2 is ANQGSEA. This CDR3 contains 15 residues. As DNA, the CDR3 is TGCAGCGTTGACGGACTAGCGGGAGGGAACTACGAGCAGTACTTC. This sequence encodes CSVDGLAGGNYEQYF.

V gene TRBV9 combines with J gene TRBJ1-2; unclear D gene. Germline V CDR1 and CDR2: SGDLS, YYNGEE. This CDR3 spans 11 amino acids. Trimming shortened V by 3 bases and J by 8 bases, and 8 bases separated the two germline ends. This CDR3 reads CASSAERGYTF. The CDR3 DNA is TGTGCCAGCAGCGCGGAGCGGGGCTACACCTTC.

The V gene is TRBV9, the J gene TRBJ2-1; D uncertain. The CDR3 has 15 amino acids. V shed 3 bases and J shed 0 bases, with 10 bases lying between them. CDR1 and CDR2 from the germline V gene are SGDLS and YYNGEE. CDR3 in amino acids: CASSGSLSSYNEQFF. CDR3 sequence (DNA): TGTGCCAGCAGCGGTTCCCTCAGCTCCTACAATGAGCAGTTCTTC.

This clonotype has only a few counts. CDR3 loop: CASSLDGGGTQYF. CDR3 DNA sequence: TGTGCCAGCAGCTTAGATGGCGGGGGGACCCAGTACTTC. The chain carries TRBV7-2 and TRBJ2-5, with 7 bases lining up with TRBD2. Germline V CDR1 and CDR2: SGHTA, FQGNSA. J lost 7 bases, V lost 1 base, and 3 bases had no gene match. CDR3 length equals 13 residues.

The table lists this clonotype with many counts. V and J are TRBV7-8 and TRBJ1-4; D is ambiguous. Trimming stripped 5 bases from V and 0 bases from J, with 13 bases between. The germline V gene encodes CDR1 SGHVS and CDR2 FQNEAQ. The CDR3 consists of 16 residues. CDR3 coding DNA: TGTGCCAGCAGCGGGAAGAGGGCCGCAACTAATGAAAAACTGTTTTTT. This codes for CASSGKRAATNEKLFF.

This clonotype was seen repeatedly, ten times or more. The V and J genes are TRBV3-1 and TRBJ2-7; TRBD2 is a possible D gene (6 bases). V shed 3 bases and J shed 3 bases, with 12 bases lying between them. Germline assignment: CDR1 LGHDT and CDR2 YNNKEL (reference sequence). CDR3 length: 14 amino acids. Here the CDR3 reads CASSHRLGLYEQYF. The CDR3 bases are TGTGCCAGCAGCCACAGACTAGGACTCTACGAGCAGTACTTC.

J is TRBJ1-1 and V is TRBV29-1; maybe TRBD1 (6 bases). In germline, CDR1 is SQVTM, CDR2 ANQGSEA. The V and J ends lost 4 bases and 4 bases respectively, with 10 bases between them. The CDR3 is 12 residues long. The CDR3 bases are TGCAGCGTTGTGCAAGGGGGCACTGAAGCTTTCTTT. Translation: CSVVQGGTEAFF.

The rearrangement links TRBV6-5 to TRBJ2-1; 7 nucleotides agree with TRBD1. V dropped 4 bases and J dropped 3; count of bases not matched to a gene: 9. The CDR3 runs to 16 residues. The germline gives CDR1 MNHEY, CDR2 SVGAGI. CDR3 in DNA: TGTGCCAGCAGTTCTCCGGGACAGTCAATCTACAATGAGCAGTTCTTC. Its protein is CASSSPGQSIYNEQFF.

This clonotype has a count of ten or more. The rearrangement uses TRBV28 and TRBJ2-7; D is uncertain. Germline-derived CDR1 and CDR2 are MDHEN and SYDVKM. This CDR3 has 12 amino acids. V gave up 8 bases and J gave up 7 bases, with 15 bases separating them. The CDR3 is CASSNLDYEQYF. CDR3 bases: TGTGCCAGCTCCAATCTCGATTATGAGCAGTACTTC.

This chain connects TRBV3-1 to TRBJ2-7, with TRBD1 matching 10 bases. CDR1 is LGHDT, CDR2 YNNKEL, per germline (reference sequence). This CDR3 spans 14 amino acids. Germline trimming cut 4 bases from V and 5 bases from J; bases unmatched to any gene: 5. This CDR3 is CASSRRQGANEQYF. For the CDR3, the DNA is TGTGCCAGCAGCCGCCGACAGGGGGCAAACGAGCAGTACTTC.

V gene TRBV4-2 combines with J gene TRBJ2-7; no reliable D call. CDR3 length equals 15 residues. Germline V lookup: CDR1 LGHNA, CDR2 YNFKEQ. Trimming shortened V by 0 bases and J by 2 bases, and 11 bases separated the two germline ends. CDR3 residues: CASSQDLGKAYEQYF. CDR3 sequence (DNA): TGTGCCAGCAGCCAAGATCTGGGAAAAGCCTACGAGCAGTACTTC.

There are many counts of this clonotype. This chain joins TRBV6-5 and TRBJ2-6; D gene ambiguous. From germline, CDR1 is MNHEY and CDR2 SVGAGI. The ends were cut back, 7 bases at V and 0 bases at J, with 10 bases in the middle. The CDR3 is 15 amino acids. CDR3 amino acids: CASIDLSSGANVLTF. The CDR3 DNA reads TGTGCCAGCATAGACCTGTCCTCTGGGGCCAACGTCCTGACTTTC.

In its sample, this clonotype was seen many times. The V and J genes are TRBV3-1 and TRBJ2-5, with 11 nucleotides matching TRBD2. V gave up 5 bases and J gave up 5 bases; unmatched junction bases: 4. The germline gives CDR1 LGHDT, CDR2 YNNKEL (reference sequence). The CDR3 covers 14 residues. CDR3 nucleotides: TGTGCCAGCAGCGGGGGACTAGCGGCCGAGACCCAGTACTTC. As protein: CASSGGLAAETQYF.

The genes are TRBV7-6 and TRBJ2-7; no firm D call. V lost 1 base and J 5 bases, leaving 9 bases between the germline ends. The CDR3 contains 13 residues. CDR1 is SGHVS and CDR2 is FNYEAQ in the germline V gene. The CDR3 DNA reads TGTGCCAGCAGCTTAGAGCCCCTAGACGAGCAGTACTTC. Translation: CASSLEPLDEQYF.

This clonotype appeared many times. The V call is TRBV12-3 or TRBV12-4, the J call TRBJ2-3, with 9 bases lining up with TRBD1. Unmatched junction bases numbered 21, after V lost 4 bases and J lost 4 bases. The CDR3 is made up of 20 amino acids. In DNA, the CDR3 is TGTGCCAGCAGTTCTCACTCCAGGGACAGGGTCCTCTTTTTGCCAGATACGCAGTATTTT. It is translated as CASSSHSRDRVLFLPDTQYF.

Comment on this clonotype: At one end the junction does not follow the germline gene, possibly because of a read error. The genes are TRBV12-5 and TRBJ2-1; D is ambiguous. CDR3 size: 14 residues. Per the germline V gene, CDR1 is LGHNT and CDR2 is FRNRAP. The CDR3 bases are TGTGCTAGTGGTTTGACCCACTCCGACAATGAGCAGTTCTTC. Translation: CASGLTHSDNEQFF. The variable domain in full, with the rest retrieved from reference TRBV12-5 and TRBJ2-1, is DARVTQTPRHKVTEMGQEVTMRCQPILGHNTVFWYRQTMMQGLELLAYFRNRAPLDDSGMPKDRFSAEMPDATLATLKIQPSEPRDSAVYFCASGLTHSDNEQFFGPGTRLTVL.

This clonotype was seen only a few times. The V gene is TRBV2, the J gene TRBJ2-3, with 7 nucleotides matching TRBD2. The CDR3 has 16 residues. Losses at the gene ends were 2 bases for V and 0 bases for J; bases not matched to a gene: 5. Per the germline V gene, CDR1 is SNHLY and CDR2 is FYNNEI. The CDR3 nucleotides read TGTGCCAGCAGTGAACTGAGCGGGGCCAGCACAGATACGCAGTATTTT. Translation: CASSELSGASTDTQYF.

This chain connects TRBV5-1 to TRBJ2-1, with unresolved D. This CDR3 is built from 16 residues. CDR1 SGHRS and CDR2 YFSETQ come from the germline V gene. The V end was cut by 5 bases, the J end by 0 bases, with 15 bases between. In DNA, the CDR3 is TGCGCCAGCAGTTCTTGGGGTCGGAGCTCCTACAATGAGCAGTTCTTC. It is translated as CASSSWGRSSYNEQFF.

The CDR3 reads CATSDGRTVTDTQYF. CDR3 sequence (DNA): TGTGCCACCAGTGATGGAAGGACAGTTACAGATACGCAGTATTTT. This chain joins TRBV24-1 and TRBJ2-3; tentatively, D is TRBD1 (6 bases). The germline gives CDR1 KGHDR, CDR2 SFDVKD. The V and J ends lost 3 bases and 3 bases respectively, with 12 bases between them. The CDR3 is made up of 15 amino acids.

Ten or more counts support this clonotype. The J gene is TRBJ2-2, the V gene TRBV24-1; weak D call: TRBD1 (6 bases). Germline assignment: CDR1 KGHDR and CDR2 SFDVKD. Trimming removed 4 bases from V and 4 bases from J, with 12 bases in between. The CDR3 is made up of 15 amino acids. CDR3 in amino acids: CATSDRTVPTGELFF. The CDR3 DNA reads as TGTGCCACCAGTGACAGGACAGTTCCCACCGGGGAGCTGTTTTTT.

The rearrangement links TRBV2 to TRBJ2-2; D remains unclear. V lost 5 bases, J lost 1 base, and 14 bases lay in between. The CDR3 runs to 16 residues. Germline CDR1 is SNHLY and CDR2 is FYNNEI. The CDR3 region is CASSPSPPGNTGELFF. For the CDR3, the DNA is TGTGCCAGCAGTCCCTCCCCTCCGGGGAACACCGGGGAGCTGTTTTTT.

This clonotype was counted many times. The chain carries TRBV18 and TRBJ2-5; no reliable D call. V dropped 7 bases and J dropped 2 bases, with 8 bases sitting between them. CDR1 is KGHSH, CDR2 LQKENI, per germline. The CDR3 is 12 amino acids. The CDR3 spells CASFNEQETQYF. The CDR3, as DNA: TGTGCCAGCTTTAATGAACAAGAGACCCAGTACTTC.

This clonotype was detected only a few times. The chain links TRBV5-1 to TRBJ2-6, with unresolved D. The CDR3 is made up of 16 amino acids. Trimming pared 4 bases from V and 0 bases from J, leaving 11 bases between. In germline, CDR1 is SGHRS, CDR2 YFSETQ. The CDR3 nucleotides are TGCGCCAGCAGCCTAATGGGGTACTCTGGGGCCAACGTCCTGACTTTC. Amino acids: CASSLMGYSGANVLTF.

This clonotype has ten or more counts. The chain has TRBV7-7 and TRBJ2-5, with TRBD2 identical over 11 bases. Trimming at V came to 1 base and at J to 5 bases, leaving 6 bases not matched to a gene. Germline V lookup: CDR1 SSHAT, CDR2 FNYEAQ (reference sequence). The CDR3 consists of 16 residues. The chain's CDR3 is CASSLGTSGSAETQYF. The CDR3 coding sequence is TGTGCCAGCAGCTTAGGAACTAGCGGGAGCGCGGAGACCCAGTACTTC.

The chain uses TRBV20-1 and TRBJ1-2, with D unclear. The V gene lost 5 bases and the J gene lost 6 bases, with 13 bases spanning the gap. The germline gives CDR1 DFQATT, CDR2 SNEGSKA (reference sequence). The CDR3 sequence is 12 residues long. The CDR3 protein is CSAGLELDGYTF. The CDR3 nucleotides are TGCAGTGCTGGCCTTGAGCTGGATGGCTACACCTTC.

This clonotype has only a few counts. This chain uses TRBV18 with TRBJ2-1; TRBD2 matches 14 bases. Germline V gives CDR1 KGHSH, CDR2 LQKENI. This CDR3 comprises 14 residues. V shed 8 bases, J shed 6 bases, and the junction held 3 bases outside the gene matches. The CDR3 DNA is TGTGCCAGCACGACTAGCGGGGGGGCCAATGAGCAGTTCTTC. Its protein is CASTTSGGANEQFF.